These 11 T cell receptor beta chains came from one sample sequenced in a study of shared clonotypes between healthy human individuals. Sequenced by immunoSEQ multiplex PCR; TCRdb stores in-frame clones only, minus some. The sample consists of around 700,000 clones, around three quarters of them appearing once. Sequencing was performed on memory CD4+ T cells sorted from blood. Subset here: CD45RA-negative fraction. The receptor source for this set is a woman aged 30 to 39 in good health.

This clone came up a few times. This chain links TRBV6-1 with TRBJ1-1; TRBD1 is a possible D gene (6 bases). Germline CDR1 reads MNHNS; CDR2 reads SASEGT. V dropped 6 bases and J dropped 0 bases, with 14 bases sitting between them. The CDR3 length is 15 residues. For the CDR3, the DNA is TGTGCCAGCAGGAATAGACAGGACATGAACACTGAAGCTTTCTTT. Protein product: CASRNRQDMNTEAFF.

This rearrangement joins TRBV20-1 to TRBJ1-1; D unclear. Per the germline V gene, CDR1 is DFQATT and CDR2 is SNEGSKA (reference sequence). The CDR3 spans 11 residues. The V end was cut by 0 bases, the J end by 6 bases, with 5 bases between. The CDR3 loop is CSAREGSEAFF. The DNA of the CDR3 is TGCAGTGCTAGAGAGGGCTCTGAAGCTTTCTTT.

The V call is TRBV7-9, the J call TRBJ1-2; 8 bases align to TRBD1. The length of the CDR3 is 19 residues. Germline V gene data show CDR1 as SEHNR and CDR2 as FQNEAQ (reference sequence). The V and J ends lost 4 bases and 0 bases, in that order; junction bases with no gene match: 16. The CDR3 DNA follows: TGTGCCAGCAGCTCCCGCCGCGGTACAGGGGGGACAACTAACTATGGCTACACCTTC. As protein: CASSSRRGTGGTTNYGYTF.

The rearrangement joins TRBV10-2 to TRBJ2-1; 13 nucleotides align to TRBD2. V was pared by 4 bases and J by 2 bases, with 5 bases of the junction left unmatched. CDR3 length: 17 amino acids. The germline V gene has CDR1 WSHSY and CDR2 SAAADI. The CDR3, as DNA: TGCGCCAGCAGTGGGGGACTAGCGGGACCTGCCTACAATGAGCAGTTCTTC. Its translation: CASSGGLAGPAYNEQFF.

Notes on this clone: The same CDR3 arises from other DNA sequences in this sample as well. The rearrangement uses TRBV5-1 and TRBJ2-7, with 8 positions matching TRBD2. After removal of 0 bases from V and 2 bases from J, the junction contained 4 bases not matched to a gene. CDR1 and CDR2 (germline): SGHRS, YFSETQ. There are 15 residues in the CDR3. CDR3 sequence reads: CASSLGAGETYEQYF. The CDR3 region has the DNA TGCGCCAGCAGCTTGGGAGCGGGAGAAACCTACGAGCAGTACTTC.

This clone occurred a few times. The chain recombines TRBV4-1 with TRBJ2-1; D is possibly TRBD2 (6 bases). V gave up 1 base and J gave up 7 bases, with 23 bases separating them. The CDR3 totals 18 residues. In germline, CDR1 is MGHRA, CDR2 YSYEKL. DNA of the CDR3: TGCGCCAGCAGCCAAGCCCCCCCCGAGGAGCGGAGGGGAAATGAGCAGTTCTTC. Amino acid sequence: CASSQAPPEERRGNEQFF.

The chain is built from TRBV5-1 and TRBJ2-7; 9 positions agree with TRBD2. The V and J ends lost 0 bases and 3 bases, in that order; junction bases with no gene match: 4. The V gene's germline CDR1 is SGHRS and CDR2 YFSETQ. This CDR3 spans 15 amino acids. CDR3 residues: CASSLGLAEIYEQYF. CDR3 nucleotide sequence: TGCGCCAGCAGCTTGGGACTAGCGGAGATCTACGAGCAGTACTTC.

V is TRBV15 and J is TRBJ2-5; no clear D. V was trimmed by 0 bases and J by 9 bases, leaving 11 bases between them. This CDR3 is built from 13 residues. Germline V gene lookup returns CDR1 LNHNV and CDR2 YYDKDF (reference sequence). CDR3 sequence: CATSRDKAFPQYF. The CDR3 nucleotides read TGTGCCACCAGCAGAGATAAAGCTTTTCCCCAGTACTTC.

Worth noting for this clone: Just one base apart from a much larger clone, this may be a read error. This specimen includes other DNA sequences encoding the same CDR3. The chain recombines TRBV28 with TRBJ2-7; TRBD1 aligns across 7 bases. The CDR3 runs 13 residues. Germline loops: CDR1 MDHEN, CDR2 SYDVKM. With V trimmed by 6 bases and J by 0 bases, 2 bases remained unmatched. The CDR3 reads CASSSGGSYEQYF. The CDR3 region has the DNA TGTGCCAGCAGCTCAGGGGGCTCCTACGAGCAGTACTTC.

V is TRBV19 and J is TRBJ2-3, with D perhaps TRBD2 (6 bases). Germline V gene sequence: CDR1 LNHDA, CDR2 SQIVND (reference sequence). The CDR3 runs to 13 residues. Between the trimmed V and J ends, which lost 7 bases and 4 bases, there was a span of 12 bases. The CDR3 DNA reads TGTGCCAGTACCGCGACGGGGGCAGATACGCAGTATTTT. As protein: CASTATGADTQYF. Using reference TRBV19 and TRBJ2-3 for the parts outside the CDR3, the full variable domain is DGGITQSPKYLFRKEGQNVTLSCEQNLNHDAMYWYRQDPGQGLRLIYYSQIVNDFQKGDIAEGYSVSREKKESFPLTVTSAQKNPTAFYLCASTATGADTQYFGPGTRLTVL.

The V and J genes are TRBV30 and TRBJ1-2; D is unclear. The germline V gene has CDR1 GTSNPN and CDR2 SVGIG (reference sequence). V lost 3 bases and J 4 bases, leaving 12 bases between the germline ends. The CDR3 length is 13 residues. The CDR3 bases are TGTGCCTGGAGCGACGGCCCTAGCTATGGCTACACCTTC. Protein sequence: CAWSDGPSYGYTF.